Presented here are 14 T cell receptor beta chains from one specimen sequenced in a study of blood T cell repertoires in COVID-19. Sequenced by immunoSEQ multiplex PCR; TCRdb stores in-frame clones only, minus some. The repertoire holds 69,000 or so clones, with approximately 80% as singletons. Sequenced: peripheral blood. The receptors shown here come from a man in his forties or fifties with COVID-19, enrolled during active disease.

The chain joins TRBV6-6 to TRBJ1-2, with D perhaps matching TRBD1 (5 bases). CDR3 length equals 15 residues. V was trimmed by 6 bases and J by 4 bases, leaving 18 bases between them. Germline lookup yields CDR1 MNHNY and CDR2 SVGAGI (reference sequence). CDR3 bases: TGTGCCAGCAGAGCCATAGGTAGGGGTGGCTATGGCTACACCTTC. Encoded protein: CASRAIGRGGYGYTF.

In its sample, this clone was seen a few times. CDR3 DNA: TGTGCCATCAGACCGGGGGGGGCAGGGCAGACAGAGACCCAGTACTTC. This sequence encodes CAIRPGGAGQTETQYF. This chain uses TRBV10-3 with TRBJ2-5; 8 bases line up with TRBD2. Germline lookup yields CDR1 ENHRY and CDR2 SYGVKD. This CDR3 comprises 16 residues. Trimming removed 6 bases from V and 4 bases from J; junction bases left unmatched: 13.

The rearrangement uses TRBV23-1 and TRBJ2-7; a weak D match, TRBD2 (6 bases). TRBV23-1 carries the ORF label, with uncertain function. The CDR3 is made up of 15 amino acids. The V end was cut by 11 bases, the J end by 6 bases, with 26 bases between. CDR3 nucleotides: TGCGCCCACCCCCTTATTTGGGACTTTTTATTCGAGCAGTACTTC. Protein: CAHPLIWDFLFEQYF.

J is TRBJ2-3 and V is TRBV14; D gene ambiguous. The germline V gene encodes CDR1 SGHDN and CDR2 FVKESK. Trimming left V 2 bases short and J 4 bases short, with 4 bases between. This CDR3 is 12 amino acids long. The CDR3 reads CASSQLSDTQYF. The CDR3 DNA sequence: TGTGCCAGCAGCCAACTGTCAGATACGCAGTATTTT. The whole variable domain, remainder taken from reference TRBV14 and TRBJ2-3, is EAGVTQFPSHSVIEKGQTVTLRCDPISGHDNLYWYRRVMGKEIKFLLHFVKESKQDESGMPNNRFLAERTGGTYSTLKVQPAELEDSGVYFCASSQLSDTQYFGPGTRLTVL.

In regard to this clone: Other nucleotide sequences in the sample specify the same CDR3. The chain employs TRBV29-1 and TRBJ2-2; TRBD1 aligns across 9 bases. The CDR3 sequence is 14 residues long. Trimming cost V 7 bases and J 1 base; bases outside gene matches: 4. CDR1 is SQVTM, CDR2 ANQGSEA, per germline. The CDR3 spells CSARTGVNTGELFF. CDR3 nucleotide sequence: TGCAGCGCCAGGACAGGGGTGAACACCGGGGAGCTGTTTTTT.

The chain joins TRBV19 to TRBJ1-2, with 9 bases identical to TRBD1. Germline loops: CDR1 LNHDA, CDR2 SQIVND (reference sequence). V gave up 6 bases and J gave up 4 bases; unmatched junction bases: 9. The CDR3 is made up of 15 amino acids. DNA of the CDR3: TGTGCCAGTAGACCAACGACAGGGGGAGGCTATGGCTACACCTTC. Its translation: CASRPTTGGGYGYTF.

The CDR3 region is CASSLLAGGPPDTQYF. The CDR3 DNA is TGTGCCAGCAGCTTGCTAGCGGGGGGGCCCCCAGATACGCAGTATTTT. The rearrangement joins TRBV11-2 to TRBJ2-3, with TRBD2 matching over 12 bases. The CDR3 spans 16 residues. Germline loops: CDR1 SGHAT, CDR2 FQNNGV. V dropped 3 bases and J dropped 4; count of bases not matched to a gene: 5.

This chain links TRBV19 with TRBJ2-2, with D maybe TRBD2 (6 bases). The V gene's germline CDR1 is LNHDA and CDR2 SQIVND (reference sequence). The CDR3 length is 13 residues. The V end lost 5 bases, the J end lost 6 bases, and 10 bases lay between the germline ends. The CDR3: CASSVGEAGELFF. The CDR3 region has the DNA TGTGCCAGTAGTGTCGGGGAGGCCGGGGAGCTGTTTTTT.

The V call is TRBV29-1, the J call TRBJ1-2; possible D gene TRBD1, 6 bases. The V and J ends lost 6 bases and 0 bases respectively, with 14 bases between them. This CDR3 region has 14 residues. Germline-derived CDR1 and CDR2 are SQVTM and ANQGSEA. The CDR3 sequence is CSVHSQGANYGYTF. Here the CDR3 DNA reads TGCAGCGTCCATTCACAGGGAGCTAACTATGGCTACACCTTC.

The chain couples TRBV19 to TRBJ1-5; a weak D match, TRBD1 (6 bases). This CDR3 region has 13 residues. V was pared by 8 bases and J by 4 bases, with 12 bases between. Per germline, CDR1 LNHDA and CDR2 SQIVND (reference sequence). CDR3 nucleotide sequence: TGTGCCAGTGAGGACAGAGTGAATCAGCCCCAGCATTTT. Translation: CASEDRVNQPQHF.

The chain links TRBV4-1 to TRBJ2-1, with 11 nucleotides matching TRBD2. Trimming removed 5 bases from V and 4 bases from J; junction bases left unmatched: 7. The CDR3 extends over 16 amino acids. CDR1 MGHRA and CDR2 YSYEKL come from the germline V gene. The CDR3 here is CASSYTSGGPYNEQFF. The DNA of the CDR3 is TGCGCCAGCAGCTATACTAGCGGGGGACCTTACAATGAGCAGTTCTTC.

The rearrangement joins TRBV2 to TRBJ1-2; 7 positions agree with TRBD1. J lost 4 bases, V lost 5 bases, and 10 bases had no gene match. CDR3 length equals 15 residues. CDR1 is SNHLY, CDR2 FYNNEI, per germline. CDR3 protein: CASSSRGQISYGYTF. The CDR3 bases are TGTGCCAGCAGTAGCCGGGGACAGATAAGCTATGGCTACACCTTC.

Comment on this clone: This CDR3 is also generated by other DNA sequences in the sample. The rearrangement joins TRBV5-1 to TRBJ2-1, with a possible D match to TRBD2 (5 bases). This CDR3 is 15 amino acids long. Trimming shortened V by 0 bases and J by 0 bases, and 7 bases separated the two germline ends. From germline, CDR1 is SGHRS and CDR2 YFSETQ. The CDR3 sequence: CASSLALASYNEQFF. The CDR3 nucleotides read TGCGCCAGCAGCTTGGCTCTAGCCTCCTACAATGAGCAGTTCTTC.

The rearrangement joins TRBV27 to TRBJ1-1; TRBD1 matches 9 bases. Germline-derived CDR1 and CDR2 are MNHEY and SMNVEV (reference sequence). V trimming: 4 bases; J trimming: 0 bases; junction bases outside the gene matches: 6. The CDR3 has 16 residues. CDR3 sequence: CASSSVGTGLNTEAFF. The CDR3 DNA sequence: TGTGCCAGCAGTTCCGTCGGGACAGGGCTGAACACTGAAGCTTTCTTT.